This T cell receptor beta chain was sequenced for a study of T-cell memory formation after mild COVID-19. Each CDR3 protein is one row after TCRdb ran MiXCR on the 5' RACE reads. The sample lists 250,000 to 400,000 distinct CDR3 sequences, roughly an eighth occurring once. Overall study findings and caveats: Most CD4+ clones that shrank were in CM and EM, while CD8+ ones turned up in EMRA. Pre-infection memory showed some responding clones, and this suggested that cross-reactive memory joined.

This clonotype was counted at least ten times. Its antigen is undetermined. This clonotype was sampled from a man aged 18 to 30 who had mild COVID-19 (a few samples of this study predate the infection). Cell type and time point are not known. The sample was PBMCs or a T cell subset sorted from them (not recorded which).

The CDR3 DNA reads TGTGCCAGCAGTCATGGGAGCTCAGATACGCAGTATTTT. Translated, it gives CASSHGSSDTQYF. The chain has TRBV6-5 and TRBJ2-3; maybe TRBD2 (5 bases). V dropped 5 bases and J dropped 4 bases, with 10 bases sitting between them. The CDR3 sequence is 13 residues long. Germline V CDR1 and CDR2: MNHEY, SVGAGI.